The next 18 T cell receptor beta chains were all read from a single sample in a study of brain T cells in children with intractable seizures. Sequencing used immunoSEQ multiplex PCR; TCRdb keeps in-frame clones, though not all of them. The sample comprises approximately 41,000 clones, approximately 92% of which are singletons, and 6.3% rests with the top ten. The material sequenced was peripheral blood, taken at surgery. The receptors shown here come from a girl aged 2-10 years with tuberous sclerosis and intractable seizures.

The rearrangement joins TRBV5-1 to TRBJ2-5; 14 nucleotides match TRBD2. CDR1 is SGHRS, CDR2 YFSETQ, per germline. After removal of 4 bases from V and 7 bases from J, the junction contained 15 bases not matched to a gene. CDR3 length: 18 amino acids. Written as DNA, the CDR3 is TGCGCCAGCAGCCCAGGGACTAGCGGGGGACAGGGCCGCGGGACCCAGTACTTC. Translating it yields CASSPGTSGGQGRGTQYF.

The chain couples TRBV3-1 (or the pseudogene TRBV3-2) to TRBJ1-2; tentative D call: TRBD1 (5 bases). V shed 1 base and J shed 0 bases, with 12 bases lying between them. From germline, CDR1 is LGHDT and CDR2 YNNKEL (reference sequence). There are 16 residues in the CDR3. CDR3 DNA sequence: TGTGCCAGCAGCCAAGTTCACGCCAGGGCTAACTATGGCTACACCTTC. Amino acid sequence: CASSQVHARANYGYTF.

This chain connects TRBV9 to TRBJ2-7; 9 bases fit TRBD1. The germline CDR1 and CDR2 sequences are SGDLS and YYNGEE. V was pared by 4 bases and J by 3 bases, with 8 bases of the junction left unmatched. The CDR3 contains 15 residues. The CDR3, as DNA: TGTGCCAGCAGCACTGGAACGACAGGGGGCTACGAGCAGTACTTC. It translates to CASSTGTTGGYEQYF.

The rearrangement links TRBV4-1 to TRBJ2-5, with TRBD1 matching 8 bases. The germline V gene encodes CDR1 MGHRA and CDR2 YSYEKL. The CDR3 spans 16 residues. Trimming removed 0 bases from V and 5 bases from J; junction bases left unmatched: 8. The CDR3 region is CASSQEAGGAGETQYF. The CDR3, as DNA: TGCGCCAGCAGCCAAGAGGCAGGGGGCGCCGGGGAGACCCAGTACTTC.

The chain employs TRBV21-1 and TRBJ2-1; the D call TRBD2 from the table was never checked on the DNA. TRBV21-1 represents a pseudogene. This CDR3 comprises 15 residues. The CDR3 region has the DNA TGTGCCAGCAGCAGTAGCGGGGGACCATTGGATGAGCAGTTCTTC. This encodes CASSSSGGPLDEQFF.

The chain is built from TRBV18 and TRBJ2-7, with TRBD1 matching over 9 bases. This CDR3 comprises 13 residues. CDR1 is KGHSH, CDR2 LQKENI, per germline. DNA for the CDR3: TGTGCCAGCTCACCAGAGGTGTCGGGACAGGGATCGGTC. Translating it yields CASSPEVSGQGSV.

The chain links TRBV5-4 to TRBJ1-1; D perhaps matches TRBD1 (6 bases). Trimming stripped 3 bases from V and 1 base from J, with 22 bases between. The CDR3 has 18 residues. Germline CDR1 is SGHNT and CDR2 is YYREEE (reference sequence). The CDR3 nucleotides read TGTGCCAGCAGCTCACTCGAGATAACAGGGAAAAAGAACACTGAAGCTTTCTTT. Protein sequence: CASSSLEITGKKNTEAFF.

This clone occurred once. The gene calls are TRBV18 and TRBJ2-7; D may be TRBD1 (5 bases). The CDR3 spans 14 residues. Trimming shortened V by 1 base and J by 0 bases, and 7 bases separated the two germline ends. Germline loops: CDR1 KGHSH, CDR2 LQKENI. DNA of the CDR3: TGTGCCAGCTCACCACAACAGGACTCCTACGAGCAGTACTTC. Its translation is CASSPQQDSYEQYF. Full variable domain (outside the CDR3, taken from reference TRBV18 and TRBJ2-7): NAGVMQNPRHLVRRRGQEARLRCSPMKGHSHVYWYRQLPEEGLKFMVYLQKENIIDESGMPKERFSAEFPKEGPSILRIQQVVRGDSAAYFCASSPQQDSYEQYFGPGTRLTVT.

The gene calls are TRBV2 and TRBJ2-2; a weak D match, TRBD1 (6 bases). V lost 4 bases and J lost 6, with 6 bases in between. CDR3 length: 12 residues. In germline, CDR1 is SNHLY, CDR2 FYNNEI. The CDR3 DNA reads as TGTGCCAGCAGTGGGACAGCCGGGGAGCTGTTTTTT. Its translation: CASSGTAGELFF.

The V call is TRBV29-1, the J call TRBJ2-3, with D perhaps matching TRBD1 (6 bases). V was trimmed by 0 bases and J by 0 bases, leaving 13 bases between them. CDR1 and CDR2 from the germline V gene are SQVTM and ANQGSEA. The CDR3 has 16 amino acids. CDR3 sequence: CSVEDPRGPSTDTQYF. As DNA, the CDR3 is TGCAGCGTTGAAGATCCCAGGGGACCTAGCACAGATACGCAGTATTTT.

This clone has a single count. The CDR3, as DNA: TGTGCCAGCAGCAAGACAGGGGGCAATCAGCCCCAGCATTTT. Translation: CASSKTGGNQPQHF. V gene TRBV21-1 combines with J gene TRBJ1-5; the table gives TRBD1 as D, unverified against the DNA. TRBV21-1 is a pseudogene segment. The length of the CDR3 is 14 residues.

The chain joins TRBV3-1 (or the pseudogene TRBV3-2) to TRBJ2-1; the match to TRBD2 covers 8 bases. CDR1 is LGHDT, CDR2 YNNKEL, per germline (reference sequence). J gave up 0 bases and V 4 bases, and 5 bases lay outside the gene matches. This CDR3 has 16 amino acids. The CDR3 DNA reads TGTGCCAGCAGCCTACCGGGACTAGACTCCTACAATGAGCAGTTCTTC. Protein: CASSLPGLDSYNEQFF.

The chain has TRBV4-2 and TRBJ1-1, with D uncertain. From germline, CDR1 is LGHNA and CDR2 YNFKEQ. The CDR3 runs 12 residues. V lost 5 bases, J lost 4 bases, and 8 bases lay in between. The CDR3 DNA is TGTGCCAGCAGCAAGGGAAGCACTGAAGCTTTCTTT. Translating gives CASSKGSTEAFF.

This chain links TRBV5-4 with TRBJ2-3; 8 nucleotides align to TRBD2. This CDR3 contains 15 residues. Germline values: CDR1 SGHNT, CDR2 YYREEE (reference sequence). V was clipped by 2 bases and J by 2 bases; unmatched bases: 4. This chain's CDR3 is CASSFWRGVTDTQYF. The CDR3 nucleotides are TGTGCCAGCAGCTTCTGGCGGGGGGTCACAGATACGCAGTATTTT.

The V call is TRBV27, the J call TRBJ1-5; maybe TRBD1 (5 bases). The V gene lost 2 bases and the J gene lost 2 bases, with 13 bases spanning the gap. CDR3 size: 16 residues. CDR1 is MNHEY, CDR2 SMNVEV, per germline (reference sequence). The CDR3 nucleotides are TGTGCCAGCAGTTTAGTGGGCACCAGGGGCAATCAGCCCCAGCATTTT. Amino acid sequence: CASSLVGTRGNQPQHF.

The V call is TRBV6-1, the J call TRBJ1-1; a possible D gene is TRBD1 (5 bases). The CDR3 sequence is 15 residues long. V lost 2 bases, J lost 1 base, and 11 bases lay in between. Germline CDR1 reads MNHNS; CDR2 reads SASEGT. CDR3 sequence: CASSESDRRNTEAFF. The CDR3 bases are TGTGCCAGCAGTGAATCCGACAGAAGGAACACTGAAGCTTTCTTT.

The chain employs TRBV3-1 (or the pseudogene TRBV3-2) and TRBJ2-2; D remains unclear. The CDR3 is 17 residues long. Trimming cost V 0 bases and J 0 bases, with 11 bases left between them. The germline CDR1 and CDR2 sequences are LGHDT and YNNKEL (reference sequence). This CDR3 reads CASSQDGYSSNTGELFF. CDR3 DNA sequence: TGTGCCAGCAGCCAAGATGGGTACAGCTCGAACACCGGGGAGCTGTTTTTT.

The chain uses TRBV2 and TRBJ1-4; tentatively, D is TRBD1 (5 bases). V lost 7 bases and J 8 bases, leaving 17 bases between the germline ends. Germline values: CDR1 SNHLY, CDR2 FYNNEI. This CDR3 has 14 residues. The CDR3 DNA reads as TGTGCCAGCATGGGGCGTCTATCGGGGGAAAAACTGTTTTTT. Its translation: CASMGRLSGEKLFF. Together with reference TRBV2 and TRBJ1-4, the CDR3 gives the full variable domain: EPEVTQTPSHQVTQMGQEVILRCVPISNHLYFYWYRQILGQKVEFLVSFYNNEISEKSEIFDDQFSVERPDGSNFTLKIRSTKLEDSAMYFCASMGRLSGEKLFFGSGTQLSVL.